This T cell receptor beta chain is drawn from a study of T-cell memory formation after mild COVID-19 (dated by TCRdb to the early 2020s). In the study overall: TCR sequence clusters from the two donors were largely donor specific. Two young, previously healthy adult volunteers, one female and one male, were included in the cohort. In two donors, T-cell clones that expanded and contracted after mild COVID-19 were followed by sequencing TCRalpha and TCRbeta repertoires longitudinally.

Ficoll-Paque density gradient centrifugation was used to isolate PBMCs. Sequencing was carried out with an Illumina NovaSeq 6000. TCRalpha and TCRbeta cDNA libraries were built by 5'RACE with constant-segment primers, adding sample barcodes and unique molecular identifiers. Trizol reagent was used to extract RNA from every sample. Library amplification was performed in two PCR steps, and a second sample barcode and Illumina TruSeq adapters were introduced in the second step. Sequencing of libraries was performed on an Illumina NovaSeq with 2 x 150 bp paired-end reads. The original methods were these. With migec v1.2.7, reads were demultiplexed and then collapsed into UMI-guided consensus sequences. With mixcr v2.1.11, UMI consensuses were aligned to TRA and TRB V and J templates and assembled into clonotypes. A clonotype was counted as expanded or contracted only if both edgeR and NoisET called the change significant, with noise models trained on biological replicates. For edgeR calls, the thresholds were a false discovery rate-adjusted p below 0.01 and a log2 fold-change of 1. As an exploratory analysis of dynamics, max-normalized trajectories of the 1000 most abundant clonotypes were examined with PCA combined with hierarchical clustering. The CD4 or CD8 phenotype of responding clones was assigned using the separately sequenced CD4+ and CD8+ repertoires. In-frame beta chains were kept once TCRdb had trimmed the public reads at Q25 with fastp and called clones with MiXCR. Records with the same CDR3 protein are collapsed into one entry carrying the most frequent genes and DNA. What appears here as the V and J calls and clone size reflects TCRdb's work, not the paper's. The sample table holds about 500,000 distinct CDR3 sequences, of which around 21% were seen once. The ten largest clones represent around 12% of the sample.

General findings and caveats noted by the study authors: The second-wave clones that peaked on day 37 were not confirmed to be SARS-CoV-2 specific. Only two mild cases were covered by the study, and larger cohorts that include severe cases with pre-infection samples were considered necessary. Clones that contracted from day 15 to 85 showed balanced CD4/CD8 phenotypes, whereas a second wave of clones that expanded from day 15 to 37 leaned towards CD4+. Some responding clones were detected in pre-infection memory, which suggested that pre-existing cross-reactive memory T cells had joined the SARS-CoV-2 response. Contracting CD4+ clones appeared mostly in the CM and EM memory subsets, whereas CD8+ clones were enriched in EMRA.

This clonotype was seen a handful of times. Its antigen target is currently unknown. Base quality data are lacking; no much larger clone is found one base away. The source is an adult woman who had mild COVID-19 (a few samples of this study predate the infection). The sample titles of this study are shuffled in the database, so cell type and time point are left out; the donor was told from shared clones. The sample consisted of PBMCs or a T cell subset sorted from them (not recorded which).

For the CDR3, the sequence is CASRDRVFETQYF. The DNA reads TGCGCCAGCCGGGACAGGGTATTTGAGACCCAGTACTTC. The chain was built from TRBV10-2 and TRBJ2-5, with 9 bases aligning to TRBD1. Including cysteine and phenylalanine, the CDR3 has 13 amino acids. Of all the DNA, just the CDR3 is kept, 39 bases in frame from base 1. From V the trimming removes 8 bases and from J it removes 5 bases, while the gene matches leave 6 bases of the junction unaccounted for. Sequences WSHSY (CDR1) and SAAADI (CDR2) are obtained from the germline V gene.